What follows are 27 T cell receptor beta chains derived from one specimen sequenced in a study of T cells in Graves' hyperthyroidism and ophthalmopathy. What was amplified from RNA transcripts were TCR beta CDR3 regions. HTBI primers were the set used in a first-round RT-PCR of the TCR CDR3. MiXCR was run by TCRdb on the multiplex PCR reads, yielding one entry per CDR3 protein. The data contain 300,000 to 450,000 distinct CDR3 sequences, around 14% of them singletons. The sample was blood. The receptors were sampled from a woman younger than 30 with Graves' hyperthyroidism that later progressed to Graves' ophthalmopathy.

This clonotype was observed many times. The genes are TRBV3-1 and TRBJ1-5; D possibly corresponds to TRBD1 (6 bases). The V end lost 2 bases, the J end lost 5 bases, and 13 bases lay between the germline ends. CDR3 size: 15 residues. Germline CDR1 is LGHDT and CDR2 is YNNKEL (reference sequence). Here the CDR3 reads CASSQHHRADQPQHF. CDR3 bases: TGTGCCAGCAGCCAACATCACAGGGCGGATCAGCCCCAGCATTTT.

The rearrangement uses TRBV4-1 and TRBJ1-1, with 7 bases aligning to TRBD1. Germline CDR1 and CDR2: MGHRA and YSYEKL. J was trimmed by 1 base and V by 4 bases; bases with no gene match: 6. This CDR3 is built from 15 residues. This CDR3 is CASSLSGQSNTEAFF. In DNA, the CDR3 is TGCGCCAGCAGCCTTTCGGGACAGTCGAACACTGAAGCTTTCTTT.

In this sample, this clonotype turned up many times. The rearrangement links TRBV20-1 to TRBJ2-5, with TRBD2 identical over 7 bases. Trimming cost V 0 bases and J 2 bases; bases outside gene matches: 9. The CDR3 has 16 residues. Looked up from germline, CDR1 is DFQATT and CDR2 is SNEGSKA (reference sequence). The chain's CDR3 is CSARDFLAGEQETQYF. CDR3 sequence (DNA): TGCAGTGCTAGAGATTTCCTCGCGGGAGAACAAGAGACCCAGTACTTC.

Regarding this clonotype: A read error may explain this, as a much larger clone is one base away. The chain couples TRBV12-3 or TRBV12-4 to TRBJ2-3, with 10 nucleotides matching TRBD2. V was clipped by 4 bases and J by 2 bases; unmatched bases: 6. The CDR3 contains 16 residues. CDR3 region: CASSSRTSGITDTQYF. For the CDR3, the DNA is TGTGCCAGCAGTTCCCGTACTAGCGGGATCACAGATACGCAGTATTTT.

There are many counts of this clonotype. The chain has TRBV20-1 and TRBJ2-1; 9 bases align to TRBD2. The V segment lost 1 base and the J segment 10 bases; nucleotides outside the gene matches: 14. The CDR3 length is 16 residues. CDR1 and CDR2 from the germline V gene are DFQATT and SNEGSKA (reference sequence). The CDR3, as DNA: TGCAGTGCTAGAGTGGCGGGAGGGCCTTTCCGGTGGGAGCAGTTCTTC. Protein: CSARVAGGPFRWEQFF.

This clonotype was counted ten times or more. The junction and the germline gene differ at one end; a read error may be behind it. The chain has TRBV6-6 and TRBJ2-5, with D possibly matching TRBD1 (5 bases). Per the germline V gene, CDR1 is MNHNY and CDR2 is SVGAGI (reference sequence). The CDR3 spans 13 residues. The CDR3, as DNA: TGTGCCAGCAGATACTCAGGGAAAGAGACCCAGTACTTC. This gives the protein CASRYSGKETQYF.

Ten or more counts support this clonotype. The rearrangement uses TRBV6-6 and TRBJ2-1, with a possible D match to TRBD1 (5 bases). This CDR3 comprises 15 residues. V lost 0 bases and J 7 bases, leaving 13 bases between the germline ends. Germline V CDR1 and CDR2: MNHNY, SVGAGI (reference sequence). CDR3 region: CASSYSTHRRNEQFF. Here the CDR3 DNA reads TGTGCCAGCAGTTACTCGACTCACAGGCGGAATGAGCAGTTCTTC.

This clonotype came up many times. The chain joins TRBV20-1 to TRBJ2-7; TRBD2 matches at 9 bases. V shed 6 bases and J 2 bases; nucleotides not matched to a gene: 11. The CDR3 covers 15 residues. Germline lookup yields CDR1 DFQATT and CDR2 SNEGSKA (reference sequence). The CDR3 nucleotides read TGCAGTGCAGAACAGGGGACTAGCTCGGCCTACGAGCAGTACTTC. Translation: CSAEQGTSSAYEQYF.

This clonotype has a single count. The chain uses TRBV2 and TRBJ2-1; TRBD2 matches at 14 bases. Germline assignment: CDR1 SNHLY and CDR2 FYNNEI. The V and J ends lost 7 bases and 7 bases, in that order; junction bases with no gene match: 6. The CDR3 is 15 residues long. The CDR3 DNA reads TGTGCCAGCAAGGGACTAGCGGGAGAGGGGAATGAGCAGTTCTTC. Protein sequence: CASKGLAGEGNEQFF.

This chain connects TRBV9 to TRBJ2-7; 11 bases are shared with TRBD1. There are 17 residues in the CDR3. V shed 0 bases and J 3 bases; nucleotides not matched to a gene: 8. From germline, CDR1 is SGDLS and CDR2 YYNGEE. This CDR3 reads CASSVGIGGTGGYEQYF. DNA for the CDR3: TGTGCCAGCAGCGTAGGGATTGGGGGGACAGGGGGCTACGAGCAGTACTTC.

Ten or more counts support this clonotype. The chain has TRBV28 and TRBJ2-2; D remains ambiguous. The CDR3 covers 15 residues. CDR1 MDHEN and CDR2 SYDVKM come from the germline V gene. V lost 3 bases, J lost 4 bases, and 12 bases lay in between. CDR3 nucleotides: TGTGCCAGCAGTTTTACCGACCGAGGCACCGGGGAGCTGTTTTTT. Its protein is CASSFTDRGTGELFF.

The gene calls are TRBV30 and TRBJ2-7; D is unclear. The CDR3 spans 13 residues. Trimming took 4 bases from V and 3 from J, leaving 13 bases between them. CDR1 and CDR2 (germline): GTSNPN, SVGIG (reference sequence). This CDR3 reads CAWMLDLYYEQYF. The CDR3 DNA is TGTGCCTGGATGCTCGACCTGTACTACGAGCAGTACTTC. Full variable domain (outside the CDR3, taken from reference TRBV30 and TRBJ2-7): SQTIHQWPATLVQPVGSPLSLECTVEGTSNPNLYWYRQAAGRGLQLLFYSVGIGQISSEVPQNLSASRPQDRQFILSSKKLLLSDSGFYLCAWMLDLYYEQYFGPGTRLTVT.

This clonotype was recorded at least ten times. V usage is TRBV10-3 and J usage is TRBJ1-5, with unresolved D. The CDR3 has 15 amino acids. The germline V gene has CDR1 ENHRY and CDR2 SYGVKD. V dropped 10 bases and J dropped 4 bases, with 20 bases sitting between them. The CDR3 region is CASQRWGGRNQPQHF. The CDR3 bases are TGTGCCAGCCAAAGATGGGGAGGGAGGAATCAGCCCCAGCATTTT.

The V and J genes are TRBV18 and TRBJ1-1; TRBD1 agrees at 9 bases. This CDR3 region has 16 residues. The V gene's germline CDR1 is KGHSH and CDR2 LQKENI. Unmatched junction bases numbered 4, after V lost 2 bases and J lost 0 bases. The CDR3 loop reads CASSPVDRGVNTEAFF. CDR3 in DNA: TGTGCCAGCTCACCAGTAGACAGGGGGGTGAACACTGAAGCTTTCTTT.

The rearrangement uses TRBV12-3 or TRBV12-4 and TRBJ2-7, with 12 bases fitting TRBD2. The CDR3 runs 14 residues. V shed 5 bases, J shed 3 bases, and the junction held 2 bases outside the gene matches. The CDR3 DNA follows: TGTGCCAGCAGTGGACTAGCGGGGATCTACGAGCAGTACTTC. Protein product: CASSGLAGIYEQYF.

This clonotype appeared a few times. A much larger clone differs from this one at a single base, so this may be a read error. This chain uses TRBV2 with TRBJ1-5; D not resolved. The V gene's germline CDR1 is SNHLY and CDR2 FYNNEI. The CDR3 runs 15 residues. The CDR3 region is CASSVEAASDQPQHF. CDR3 bases: TGTGCCAGCAGCGTTGAAGCGGCTAGCGATCAGCCCCAGCATTTT.

This chain links TRBV6-1 with TRBJ2-3; D is undetermined. V was clipped by 6 bases and J by 4 bases, with 14 bases between them. CDR1 is MNHNS and CDR2 is SASEGT in the germline V gene. The CDR3 has 14 amino acids. DNA for the CDR3: TGTGCCAGCAGCTATGGCCGGGCGCCAGATACGCAGTATTTT. This sequence encodes CASSYGRAPDTQYF.

This clonotype was counted a few times. The CDR3 loop reads CASGPIQGREQYF. DNA of the CDR3: TGTGCCAGCGGACCCATACAGGGTCGCGAGCAGTACTTC. The V gene is TRBV27, the J gene TRBJ2-7, with D perhaps TRBD1 (6 bases). The CDR3 extends over 13 amino acids. Germline CDR1 reads MNHEY; CDR2 reads SMNVEV (reference sequence). The germline V and J ends were trimmed by 8 bases and 6 bases, with 17 bases remaining between them.

This clonotype was picked up one time. This chain connects TRBV18 to TRBJ2-7, with TRBD2 matching 9 bases. The germline V gene has CDR1 KGHSH and CDR2 LQKENI. This CDR3 is built from 15 residues. J gave up 2 bases and V 1 base, and 3 bases lay outside the gene matches. As DNA, the CDR3 is TGTGCCAGCTCACCACGACTAGCGGCCCCCTACGAGCAGTACTTC. It codes for CASSPRLAAPYEQYF. The whole variable domain, remainder taken from reference TRBV18 and TRBJ2-7, is NAGVMQNPRHLVRRRGQEARLRCSPMKGHSHVYWYRQLPEEGLKFMVYLQKENIIDESGMPKERFSAEFPKEGPSILRIQQVVRGDSAAYFCASSPRLAAPYEQYFGPGTRLTVT.

This clonotype was counted between two and nine times. The chain carries TRBV27 and TRBJ2-7, with TRBD2 matching over 8 bases. The germline gives CDR1 MNHEY, CDR2 SMNVEV (reference sequence). Germline trimming cut 4 bases from V and 0 bases from J; bases unmatched to any gene: 5. This CDR3 region has 15 residues. The CDR3 DNA follows: TGTGCCAGCAGTTATACTAGCGGACCCTCCTACGAGCAGTACTTC. Translated: CASSYTSGPSYEQYF.

This clonotype was recorded many times. The chain is built from TRBV7-2 and TRBJ1-1; D is undetermined. Germline V gene sequence: CDR1 SGHTA, CDR2 FQGNSA. The CDR3 runs to 16 residues. Between the trimmed V and J ends, which lost 2 bases and 0 bases, there was a span of 13 bases. CDR3: CASSLFPGALNTEAFF. In DNA form, the CDR3 reads TGTGCCAGCAGCTTATTCCCAGGAGCCTTGAACACTGAAGCTTTCTTT.

J is TRBJ2-7 and V is TRBV7-9; D remains unclear. The CDR3 runs to 16 residues. From germline, CDR1 is SEHNR and CDR2 FQNEAQ (reference sequence). Deletions cut 0 bases from V and 6 bases from J, with 18 bases between. In nucleotides, the CDR3 is TGTGCCAGCAGCTTAGCGGGGATGGGCAGTCTGGGCGAGCAGTACTTC. This gives the protein CASSLAGMGSLGEQYF. Filled out from reference TRBV7-9 and TRBJ2-7, the complete variable domain reads DTGVSQNPRHKITKRGQNVTFRCDPISEHNRLYWYRQTLGQGPEFLTYFQNEAQLEKSRLLSDRFSAERPKGSFSTLEIQRTEQGDSAMYLCASSLAGMGSLGEQYFGPGTRLTVT.

This clonotype appeared many times. The chain recombines TRBV7-8 with TRBJ1-2; TRBD1 is a possible D gene (6 bases). V lost 5 bases to trimming and J lost 0 bases, with 13 bases between them. The length of the CDR3 is 15 residues. The germline V gene has CDR1 SGHVS and CDR2 FQNEAQ. CDR3 sequence: CASSVYRETNYGYTF. The CDR3 DNA sequence: TGTGCCAGCAGCGTCTACAGGGAGACTAACTATGGCTACACCTTC. The full variable domain, its missing parts supplied by reference TRBV7-8 and TRBJ1-2, is GAGVSQSPRYKVAKRGQDVALRCDPISGHVSLFWYQQALGQGPEFLTYFQNEAQLDKSGLPSDRFFAERPEGSVSTLKIQRTQQEDSAVYLCASSVYRETNYGYTFGSGTRLTVV.

V usage is TRBV28 and J usage is TRBJ2-7; no clear D gene. From germline, CDR1 is MDHEN and CDR2 SYDVKM. The CDR3 has 14 amino acids. V gave up 3 bases and J gave up 2 bases, with 11 bases separating them. The CDR3 here is CASSFQALPYEQYF. CDR3 sequence (DNA): TGTGCCAGCAGTTTTCAGGCCCTCCCCTACGAGCAGTACTTC.

This clonotype was seen at least ten times. The chain recombines TRBV27 with TRBJ2-1; 11 bases are a match to TRBD2. Germline V gene sequence: CDR1 MNHEY, CDR2 SMNVEV (reference sequence). Trimming removed 4 bases from V and 9 bases from J; junction bases left unmatched: 11. The CDR3 consists of 16 residues. The CDR3: CASSSRTSGPPSEQFF. The CDR3 bases are TGTGCCAGCAGTTCGCGGACTAGCGGGCCGCCGAGTGAGCAGTTCTTC.

This clonotype was found a few times. The chain recombines TRBV28 with TRBJ1-2; perhaps TRBD1 as D (5 bases). Trimming pared 5 bases from V and 8 bases from J, leaving 18 bases between. The germline gives CDR1 MDHEN, CDR2 SYDVKM. This CDR3 comprises 14 residues. In DNA, the CDR3 is TGTGCCAGCAGTGGGGGGGGGAAGTCCAAGGGCTACACCTTC. It encodes CASSGGGKSKGYTF.

Of note for this clonotype: This may be a read error: a much more frequent sequence differs by one nucleotide. This chain joins TRBV28 and TRBJ2-5, with 10 nucleotides matching TRBD1. V lost 10 bases and J lost 1; bases outside the gene matches: 6. Per germline, CDR1 MDHEN and CDR2 SYDVKM. The CDR3 runs to 14 residues. The CDR3 nucleotides are TGTGCCAACAGGGGACAGGGGCTCCAAGAGACCCAGTACTTC. Its protein is CANRGQGLQETQYF.